One sample yielded the 19 T cell receptor beta chains listed below, sequenced in a study of post-analysis software for immune sequencing data. General observations from the study: In patients, TRBV5-6, TRBV5-1 and TRBV20-1 belonged to roughly 5 TRBV segments found more frequently than in controls.

Antigens for these TCRs are unknown. The authors incorporated unique molecular identifiers into the TCR beta cDNA libraries. Each CDR3 protein is one row after TCRdb ran MiXCR on the PCR reads. The sample carries about 820,000 distinct CDR3 sequences, about 50% recorded once. Sequenced: blood. Receptors were obtained from a girl aged 5-17 years with multiple sclerosis.

J is TRBJ2-1 and V is TRBV7-2; 9 bases are shared with TRBD2. This CDR3 contains 15 residues. Trimming took 4 bases from V and 6 from J; bases not matched to a gene: 7. The germline gives CDR1 SGHTA, CDR2 FQGNSA. This CDR3 is CASSWRAGGRNEQFF. The CDR3 region has the DNA TGTGCCAGCAGCTGGAGAGCGGGAGGCCGCAATGAGCAGTTCTTC. The entire variable domain, with the rest obtained from reference TRBV7-2 and TRBJ2-1, is as follows: GAGVSQSPSNKVTEKGKDVELRCDPISGHTALYWYRQSLGQGLEFLIYFQGNSAPDKSGLPSDRFSAERTGGSVSTLTIQRTQQEDSAVYLCASSWRAGGRNEQFFGPGTRLTVL.

This clonotype was detected a few times. The chain has TRBV4-1 and TRBJ2-7, with D perhaps TRBD1 or TRBD2 (6 bases each). With 3 bases removed from V and 0 bases from J, the gap between germline ends came to 15 bases. CDR1 and CDR2 (germline): MGHRA, YSYEKL. CDR3 size: 16 residues. The CDR3 loop is CASSQEAQGLSYEQYF. The DNA for the CDR3 is TGCGCCAGCAGCCAGGAGGCACAGGGACTCTCCTACGAGCAGTACTTC.

The V gene is TRBV5-1, the J gene TRBJ2-3, with 8 bases fitting TRBD2. After removal of 1 base from V and 4 bases from J, the junction contained 2 bases not matched to a gene. The CDR3 has 14 residues. Germline CDR1 SGHRS, CDR2 YFSETQ. DNA for the CDR3: TGCGCCAGCAGCTTGTCGCGGGAGGCAGATACGCAGTATTTT. Encoded protein: CASSLSREADTQYF.

This clonotype was counted between two and nine times. The gene calls are TRBV20-1 and TRBJ2-3, with D possibly being TRBD1 or TRBD2 (5 bases each). The CDR3 is 15 amino acids. Per germline, CDR1 DFQATT and CDR2 SNEGSKA (reference sequence). Trimming left V 0 bases short and J 2 bases short, with 12 bases between. The CDR3 region is CSARELGTPTDTQYF. CDR3 nucleotides: TGCAGTGCTAGAGAACTAGGGACCCCCACAGATACGCAGTATTTT.

The V call is TRBV7-6, the J call TRBJ1-1, with D perhaps TRBD1 (5 bases). Deletions cut 4 bases from V and 0 bases from J, with 18 bases between. The germline V gene has CDR1 SGHVS and CDR2 FNYEAQ. This CDR3 is 17 amino acids long. In nucleotides, the CDR3 is TGTGCCAGCAGCTCCGGGGGGAGCGGAAGGGTGAACACTGAAGCTTTCTTT. Amino acids: CASSSGGSGRVNTEAFF. The full variable domain, completed using reference TRBV7-6 and TRBJ1-1, is GAGVSQSPRYKVTKRGQDVALRCDPISGHVSLYWYRQALGQGPEFLTYFNYEAQQDKSGLPNDRFSAERPEGSISTLTIQRTEQRDSAMYRCASSSGGSGRVNTEAFFGQGTRLTVV.

This clonotype came up a few times. This CDR3 reads CASGLSQAHQPQHF. CDR3 DNA sequence: TGTGCTAGTGGTTTGTCGCAGGCGCATCAGCCCCAGCATTTT. The chain employs TRBV12-5 and TRBJ1-5; D is unclear. Looked up from germline, CDR1 is LGHNT and CDR2 is FRNRAP. The CDR3 covers 14 residues. The V end lost 2 bases, the J end lost 5 bases, and 10 bases lay between the germline ends.

This clonotype appeared a few times. The chain recombines TRBV20-1 with TRBJ2-5, with TRBD2 matching 10 bases. V shed 6 bases, J shed 4 bases, and the junction held 11 bases outside the gene matches. Germline values: CDR1 DFQATT, CDR2 SNEGSKA (reference sequence). The CDR3 is 15 amino acids. CDR3: CSAGLADGLGETQYF. CDR3 sequence (DNA): TGCAGTGCCGGACTAGCGGATGGTTTAGGAGAGACCCAGTACTTC.

In this sample, this clonotype turned up a few times. The chain uses TRBV7-2 and TRBJ1-2; 7 bases align to TRBD1. Germline loops: CDR1 SGHTA, CDR2 FQGNSA. The CDR3 spans 13 residues. After removal of 3 bases from V and 6 bases from J, the junction contained 4 bases not matched to a gene. CDR3: CASSLTGSHGYTF. The CDR3 DNA sequence: TGTGCCAGCAGCTTGACAGGGTCCCATGGCTACACCTTC.

This rearrangement joins TRBV12-3 or TRBV12-4 to TRBJ2-1; TRBD2 aligns across 8 bases. The ends lost 6 bases at V and 5 bases at J; junction bases unmatched: 6. CDR3 length: 14 amino acids. The CDR3 sequence: CASSQRELNNEQFF. The CDR3 DNA follows: TGTGCCAGCAGCCAGCGGGAGCTTAACAATGAGCAGTTCTTC.

This clonotype was seen just once. This chain joins TRBV28 and TRBJ2-7; TRBD2 agrees at 7 bases. In germline, CDR1 is MDHEN, CDR2 SYDVKM. The junction had 9 bases not matched to a gene; V was cut back by 7 bases and J by 3 bases. The CDR3 contains 14 residues. CDR3 sequence reads: CASTYAGDLYEQYF. DNA of the CDR3: TGTGCCAGCACCTATGCGGGGGACCTCTACGAGCAGTACTTC.

This chain uses TRBV15 with TRBJ2-1, with D perhaps TRBD2 (6 bases). There are 14 residues in the CDR3. Trimming took 1 base from V and 5 from J, leaving 9 bases between them. Germline CDR1 LNHNV, CDR2 YYDKDF (reference sequence). The CDR3 loop is CATSRGTTDNEQFF. DNA for the CDR3: TGTGCCACCAGCAGAGGGACTACAGACAATGAGCAGTTCTTC.

The V and J genes are TRBV10-3 and TRBJ1-4, with a possible D match to TRBD1 (5 bases). The CDR3 is 16 residues long. Deletions cut 6 bases from V and 15 bases from J, with 29 bases between. CDR1 is ENHRY and CDR2 is SYGVKD in the germline V gene. CDR3 in DNA: TGTGCCATCAGGCCTCAGGGACCGGGCTTTTCGGGTGGGGTGTTTTTT. This encodes CAIRPQGPGFSGGVFF.

This clonotype has a single count. The rearrangement uses TRBV9 and TRBJ1-1; 11 bases agree with TRBD1. The CDR3 sequence is 17 residues long. After removal of 0 bases from V and 3 bases from J, the junction contained 7 bases not matched to a gene. Germline-derived CDR1 and CDR2 are SGDLS and YYNGEE. The CDR3 DNA is TGTGCCAGCAGCGTAGGGACAGGGGGCCGTGGGTACACTGAAGCTTTCTTT. Its protein product is CASSVGTGGRGYTEAFF. The full variable domain, completed using reference TRBV9 and TRBJ1-1, is DSGVTQTPKHLITATGQRVTLRCSPRSGDLSVYWYQQSLDQGLQFLIQYYNGEERAKGNILERFSAQQFPDLHSELNLSSLELGDSALYFCASSVGTGGRGYTEAFFGQGTRLTVV.

This clonotype has only one observation. The J gene is TRBJ2-7, the V gene TRBV20-1; D uncertain. This CDR3 has 13 amino acids. Germline V gene lookup returns CDR1 DFQATT and CDR2 SNEGSKA (reference sequence). The V and J ends lost 3 bases and 0 bases respectively, with 9 bases between them. DNA for the CDR3: TGCAGTGCTAGCTGGCCGGCCTCCTACGAGCAGTACTTC. It yields the protein CSASWPASYEQYF.

This chain uses TRBV5-1 with TRBJ2-7, with D possibly matching TRBD2 (5 bases). Per germline, CDR1 SGHRS and CDR2 YFSETQ. Trimming left V 0 bases short and J 7 bases short, with 8 bases between. The CDR3 consists of 12 residues. The CDR3: CASSLDWEEQYF. In DNA, the CDR3 is TGCGCCAGCAGCTTGGATTGGGAGGAGCAGTACTTC.

The DNA of the CDR3 is TGTGCCAGCTCACCAAGGAGGGGGGAAGACTCTGGAAACACCATATATTTT. Amino acids: CASSPRRGEDSGNTIYF. The gene calls are TRBV18 and TRBJ1-3; D perhaps matches TRBD1 (6 bases). CDR3 size: 17 residues. Between the trimmed V and J ends, which lost 2 bases and 0 bases, there was a span of 14 bases. Per germline, CDR1 KGHSH and CDR2 LQKENI.

This chain connects TRBV11-2 to TRBJ2-7, with a possible D match to TRBD1 (5 bases). Germline lookup yields CDR1 SGHAT and CDR2 FQNNGV. CDR3 length: 13 amino acids. With 1 base removed from V and 6 bases from J, the gap between germline ends came to 10 bases. CDR3 DNA: TGTGCCAGCAGCTTAGCCCCAGGGTTCGAGCAGTACTTC. This sequence encodes CASSLAPGFEQYF.

This clonotype was seen only a few times. The J gene is TRBJ2-7, the V gene TRBV5-1, with a weak D call TRBD2 (6 bases). The germline CDR1 and CDR2 sequences are SGHRS and YFSETQ. V was pared by 5 bases and J by 3 bases, with 18 bases between. This CDR3 contains 15 residues. In DNA form, the CDR3 reads TGCGCCAGCAGAAGGGAGGCTACCAGGCTCTACGAGCAGTACTTC. Translating it yields CASRREATRLYEQYF.

This clonotype was counted only a few times. The chain employs TRBV5-5 and TRBJ2-3; 9 nucleotides agree with TRBD1. The germline CDR1 and CDR2 sequences are SGHKS and YYEKEE (reference sequence). This CDR3 is built from 17 residues. The J segment lost 10 bases and the V segment lost 3 bases, leaving 18 bases of the junction unmatched. CDR3 nucleotide sequence: TGTGCCAGCAGCTCCCTCGCCCGGGACAGGGTGGACCGGGCGCAGTATTTT. This sequence encodes CASSSLARDRVDRAQYF.